This T cell receptor beta chain was profiled in a study of TIL therapy for anti-PD-1-resistant metastatic lung cancer. V was shortened by 10 bases and J by 1 base, with 22 bases between the two germline ends. The CDR3 covers 16 residues. Germline values: CDR1 MDHEN, CDR2 SYDVKM. Time point: pre-treatment sample, taken before nivolumab and TIL therapy. Tumor tissue came from excised metastases, mostly pleural nodules or supraclavicular lymph nodes. The libraries were made with immunoSEQ v3. Clones were sequenced by immunoSEQ multiplex PCR, and TCRdb holds only the in-frame ones, with some missing. The sample shows about 1,000 clones, approximately 75% of them seen only once.

The specimen was tumor tissue, collected at baseline. The TCR sequence derives from a person aged 25-85 years with non-small cell lung cancer. The chain is built from TRBV28 and TRBJ2-5; D could derive from TRBD1 or TRBD2 (5 bases each). The CDR3, as DNA: TGTGCCACCCGAGAGGGGTCAGGGAACCCCCAAGAGACCCAGTACTTC. It encodes CATREGSGNPQETQYF.